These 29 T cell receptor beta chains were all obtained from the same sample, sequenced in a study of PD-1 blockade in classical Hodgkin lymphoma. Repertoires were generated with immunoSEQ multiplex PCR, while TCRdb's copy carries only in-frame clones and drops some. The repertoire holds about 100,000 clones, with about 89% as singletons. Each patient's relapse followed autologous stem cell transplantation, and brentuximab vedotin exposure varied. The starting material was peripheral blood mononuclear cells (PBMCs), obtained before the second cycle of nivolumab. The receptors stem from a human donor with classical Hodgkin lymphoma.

The DNA of the CDR3 is TGTGCCTGCGAATACCAGGCCGTCTATGGCTACACCTTC. It specifies CACEYQAVYGYTF. The chain carries TRBV30 and TRBJ1-2; no reliable D call. CDR3 length: 13 amino acids. V lost 6 bases and J lost 4, with 15 bases in between. The germline gives CDR1 GTSNPN, CDR2 SVGIG (reference sequence).

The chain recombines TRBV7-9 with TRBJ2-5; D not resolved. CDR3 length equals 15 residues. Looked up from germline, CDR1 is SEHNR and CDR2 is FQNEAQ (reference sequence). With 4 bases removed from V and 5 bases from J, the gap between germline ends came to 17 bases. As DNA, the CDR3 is TGTGCCAGCAGCTCACCACTCGATTTTCGGGAGACCCAGTACTTC. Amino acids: CASSSPLDFRETQYF.

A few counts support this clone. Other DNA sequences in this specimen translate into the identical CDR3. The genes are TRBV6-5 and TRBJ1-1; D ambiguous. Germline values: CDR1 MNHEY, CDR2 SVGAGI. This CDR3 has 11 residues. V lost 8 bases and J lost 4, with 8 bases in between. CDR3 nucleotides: TGTGCCAGCTCTCGGGGCACTGAAGCTTTCTTT. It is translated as CASSRGTEAFF.

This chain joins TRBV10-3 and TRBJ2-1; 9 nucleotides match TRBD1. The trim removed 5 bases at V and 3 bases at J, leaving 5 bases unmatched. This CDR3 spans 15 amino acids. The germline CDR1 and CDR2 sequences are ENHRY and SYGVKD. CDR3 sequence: CAISSRDRVYNEQFF. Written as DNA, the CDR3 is TGTGCCATCAGTTCCCGGGACAGGGTCTACAATGAGCAGTTCTTC.

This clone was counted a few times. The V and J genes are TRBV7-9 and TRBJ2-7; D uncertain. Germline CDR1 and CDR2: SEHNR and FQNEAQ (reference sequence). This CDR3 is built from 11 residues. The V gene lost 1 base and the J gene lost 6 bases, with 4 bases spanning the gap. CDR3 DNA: TGTGCCAGCAGCTTAGGAACCGAGCAGTACTTC. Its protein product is CASSLGTEQYF. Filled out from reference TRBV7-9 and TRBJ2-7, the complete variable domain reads DTGVSQNPRHKITKRGQNVTFRCDPISEHNRLYWYRQTLGQGPEFLTYFQNEAQLEKSRLLSDRFSAERPKGSFSTLEIQRTEQGDSAMYLCASSLGTEQYFGPGTRLTVT.

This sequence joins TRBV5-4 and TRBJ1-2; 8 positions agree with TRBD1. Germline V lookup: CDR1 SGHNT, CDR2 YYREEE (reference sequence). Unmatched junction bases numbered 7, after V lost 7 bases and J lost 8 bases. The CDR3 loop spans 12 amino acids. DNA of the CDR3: TGTGCCAGCCGGACAGGGAGGGACGGCTACACCTTC. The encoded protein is CASRTGRDGYTF.

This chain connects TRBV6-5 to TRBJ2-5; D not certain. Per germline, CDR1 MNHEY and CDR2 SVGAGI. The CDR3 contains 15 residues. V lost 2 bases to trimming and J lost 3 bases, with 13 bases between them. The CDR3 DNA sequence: TGTGCCAGCAGTTACGAGACCCTCGGCGAAGAGACCCAGTACTTC. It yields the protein CASSYETLGEETQYF.

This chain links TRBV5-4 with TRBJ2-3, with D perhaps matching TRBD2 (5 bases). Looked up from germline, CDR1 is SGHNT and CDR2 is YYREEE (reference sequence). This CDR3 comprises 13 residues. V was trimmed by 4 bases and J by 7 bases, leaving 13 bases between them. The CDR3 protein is CASSLKDGNTQYF. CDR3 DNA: TGTGCCAGCAGCCTAAAGGACGGGAATACGCAGTATTTT.

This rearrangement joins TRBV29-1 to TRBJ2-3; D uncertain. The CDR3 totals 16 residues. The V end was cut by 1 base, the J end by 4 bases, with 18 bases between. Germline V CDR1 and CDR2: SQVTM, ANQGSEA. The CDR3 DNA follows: TGCAGCGTTGAAGGGGTATGGCACGGCGCAGCAGATACGCAGTATTTT. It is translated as CSVEGVWHGAADTQYF.

The CDR3: CASTPKTSGSFSYNEQFF. In DNA, the CDR3 is TGTGCCAGCACCCCAAAGACTAGCGGGTCTTTCTCCTACAATGAGCAGTTCTTC. The rearrangement joins TRBV7-9 to TRBJ2-1, with TRBD2 matching over 10 bases. In germline, CDR1 is SEHNR, CDR2 FQNEAQ (reference sequence). The CDR3 spans 18 residues. V lost 7 bases to trimming and J lost 0 bases; unmatched junction nucleotides: 12.

DNA of the CDR3: TGTGCCAGCAGTTGGCTAGCGGGGGCGGGTTACGAGCAGTACTTC. This gives the protein CASSWLAGAGYEQYF. This chain uses TRBV6-5 with TRBJ2-7; 10 nucleotides line up with TRBD2. CDR1 is MNHEY, CDR2 SVGAGI, per germline. This CDR3 contains 15 residues. V gave up 4 bases and J gave up 4 bases; unmatched junction bases: 7.

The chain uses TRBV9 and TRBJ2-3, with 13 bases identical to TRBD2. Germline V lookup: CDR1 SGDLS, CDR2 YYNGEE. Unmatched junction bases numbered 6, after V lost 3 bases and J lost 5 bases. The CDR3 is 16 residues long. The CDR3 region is CASSATSGGPGDTQYF. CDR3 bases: TGTGCCAGCAGCGCGACTAGCGGGGGGCCTGGAGATACGCAGTATTTT.

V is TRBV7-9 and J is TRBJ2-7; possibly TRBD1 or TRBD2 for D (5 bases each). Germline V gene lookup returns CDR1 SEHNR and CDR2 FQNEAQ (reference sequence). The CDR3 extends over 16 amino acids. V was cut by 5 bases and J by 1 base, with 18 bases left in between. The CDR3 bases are TGTGCCAGCAGCGTAACCGGGACGGTATTATCCTACGAGCAGTACTTC. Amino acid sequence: CASSVTGTVLSYEQYF.

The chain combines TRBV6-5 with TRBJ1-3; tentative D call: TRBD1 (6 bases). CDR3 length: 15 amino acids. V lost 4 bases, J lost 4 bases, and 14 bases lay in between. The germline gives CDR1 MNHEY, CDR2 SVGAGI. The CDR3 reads CASSSNRVGGNTIYF. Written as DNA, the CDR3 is TGTGCCAGCAGTTCGAACAGGGTAGGCGGAAACACCATATATTTT.

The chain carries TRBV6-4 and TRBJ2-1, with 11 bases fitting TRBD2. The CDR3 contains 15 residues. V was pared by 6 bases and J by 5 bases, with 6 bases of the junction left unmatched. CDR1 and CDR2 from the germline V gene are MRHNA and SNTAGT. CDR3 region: CASRIIAGGDNEQFF. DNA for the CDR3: TGTGCCAGCAGAATAATAGCGGGGGGGGACAATGAGCAGTTCTTC.

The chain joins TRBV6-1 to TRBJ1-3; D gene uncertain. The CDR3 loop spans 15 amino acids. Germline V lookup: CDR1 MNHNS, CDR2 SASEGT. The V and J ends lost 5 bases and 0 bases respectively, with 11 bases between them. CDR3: CASSLGHHSGNTIYF. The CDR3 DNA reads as TGTGCCAGCAGTCTAGGCCACCACTCTGGAAACACCATATATTTT.

Here the CDR3 reads CASSQDVFPGLSSYEQYF. CDR3 DNA sequence: TGTGCCAGCAGCCAAGATGTTTTTCCGGGATTGAGCTCCTACGAGCAGTACTTC. This chain connects TRBV14 to TRBJ2-7; D is perhaps TRBD2 (5 bases). V shed 0 bases and J shed 0 bases, with 18 bases lying between them. CDR3 length: 18 residues. Germline-derived CDR1 and CDR2 are SGHDN and FVKESK.

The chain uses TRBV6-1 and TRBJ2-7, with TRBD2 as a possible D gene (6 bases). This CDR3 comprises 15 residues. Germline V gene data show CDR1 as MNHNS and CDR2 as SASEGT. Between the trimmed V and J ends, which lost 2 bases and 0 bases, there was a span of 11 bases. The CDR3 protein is CASSEKGLTSYEQYF. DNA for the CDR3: TGTGCCAGCAGTGAAAAGGGACTCACCTCCTACGAGCAGTACTTC.

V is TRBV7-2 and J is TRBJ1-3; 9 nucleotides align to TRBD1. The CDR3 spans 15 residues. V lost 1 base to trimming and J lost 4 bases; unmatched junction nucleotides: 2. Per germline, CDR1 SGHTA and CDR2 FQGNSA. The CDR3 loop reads CASSLGGTGGNTIYF. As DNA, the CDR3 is TGTGCCAGCAGCTTAGGCGGGACAGGGGGAAACACCATATATTTT.

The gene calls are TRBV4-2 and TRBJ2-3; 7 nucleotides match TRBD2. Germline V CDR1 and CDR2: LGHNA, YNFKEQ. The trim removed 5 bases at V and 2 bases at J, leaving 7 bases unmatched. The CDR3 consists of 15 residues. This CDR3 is CASSYRLANTDTQYF. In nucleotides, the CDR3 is TGTGCCAGCAGCTACAGACTAGCTAACACAGATACGCAGTATTTT.

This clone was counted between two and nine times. CDR3 coding DNA: TGCGCCAGCAGCCAAGAAGGTCGGGGGACCCAGTACTTC. Translated, it gives CASSQEGRGTQYF. This rearrangement joins TRBV4-1 to TRBJ2-5, with a tentative D call TRBD2 (5 bases). The CDR3 has 13 amino acids. The germline gives CDR1 MGHRA, CDR2 YSYEKL. Trimming shortened V by 0 bases and J by 7 bases, and 9 bases separated the two germline ends.

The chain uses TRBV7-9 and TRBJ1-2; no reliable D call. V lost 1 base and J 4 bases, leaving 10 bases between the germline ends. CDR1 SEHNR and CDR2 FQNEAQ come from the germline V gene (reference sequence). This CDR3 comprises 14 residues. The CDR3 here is CASSLVYQTYGYTF. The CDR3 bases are TGTGCCAGCAGCTTAGTGTACCAGACCTATGGCTACACCTTC. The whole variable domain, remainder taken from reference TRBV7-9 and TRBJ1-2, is DTGVSQNPRHKITKRGQNVTFRCDPISEHNRLYWYRQTLGQGPEFLTYFQNEAQLEKSRLLSDRFSAERPKGSFSTLEIQRTEQGDSAMYLCASSLVYQTYGYTFGSGTRLTVV.

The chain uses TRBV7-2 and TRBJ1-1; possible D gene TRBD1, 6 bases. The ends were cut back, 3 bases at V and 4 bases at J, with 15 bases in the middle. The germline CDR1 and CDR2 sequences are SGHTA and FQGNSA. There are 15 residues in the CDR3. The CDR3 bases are TGTGCCAGCAGCTTCCGGGCCACACAGGGCACTGAAGCTTTCTTT. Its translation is CASSFRATQGTEAFF. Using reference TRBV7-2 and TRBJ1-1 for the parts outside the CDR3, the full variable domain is GAGVSQSPSNKVTEKGKDVELRCDPISGHTALYWYRQSLGQGLEFLIYFQGNSAPDKSGLPSDRFSAERTGGSVSTLTIQRTQQEDSAVYLCASSFRATQGTEAFFGQGTRLTVV.

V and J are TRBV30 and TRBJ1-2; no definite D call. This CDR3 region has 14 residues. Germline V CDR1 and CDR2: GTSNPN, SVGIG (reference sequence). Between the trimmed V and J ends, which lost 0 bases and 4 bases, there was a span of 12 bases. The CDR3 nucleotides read TGTGCCTGGAGTGTAAGTCTGGGTCCCTATGGCTACACCTTC. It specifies CAWSVSLGPYGYTF.

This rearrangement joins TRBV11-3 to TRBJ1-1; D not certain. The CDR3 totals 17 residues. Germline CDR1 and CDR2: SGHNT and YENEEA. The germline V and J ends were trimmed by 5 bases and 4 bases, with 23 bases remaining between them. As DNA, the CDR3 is TGTGCCAGCAGCATTATTCTAAAGGGAGGATGCGGCACTGAAGCTTTCTTT. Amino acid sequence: CASSIILKGGCGTEAFF.

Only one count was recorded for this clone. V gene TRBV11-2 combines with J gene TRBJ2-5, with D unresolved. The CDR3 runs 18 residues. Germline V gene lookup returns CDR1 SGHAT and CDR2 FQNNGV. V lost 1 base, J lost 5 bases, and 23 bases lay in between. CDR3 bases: TGTGCCAGCAGCTTAGTGCCCATTGAAGGCCCCCAAGCGGAGACCCAGTACTTC. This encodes CASSLVPIEGPQAETQYF.

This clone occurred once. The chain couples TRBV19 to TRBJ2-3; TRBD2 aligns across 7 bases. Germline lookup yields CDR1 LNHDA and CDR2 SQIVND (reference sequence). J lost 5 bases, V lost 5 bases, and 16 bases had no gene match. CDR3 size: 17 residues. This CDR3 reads CASSLLTSSGVGDTQYF. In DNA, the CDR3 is TGTGCCAGTAGTTTGCTGACTTCGAGCGGGGTTGGAGATACGCAGTATTTT.

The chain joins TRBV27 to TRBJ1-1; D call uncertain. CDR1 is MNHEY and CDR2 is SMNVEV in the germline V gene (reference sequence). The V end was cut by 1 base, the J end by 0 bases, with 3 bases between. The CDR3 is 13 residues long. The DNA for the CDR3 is TGTGCCAGCAGTTTATTCTTGAACACTGAAGCTTTCTTT. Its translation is CASSLFLNTEAFF.

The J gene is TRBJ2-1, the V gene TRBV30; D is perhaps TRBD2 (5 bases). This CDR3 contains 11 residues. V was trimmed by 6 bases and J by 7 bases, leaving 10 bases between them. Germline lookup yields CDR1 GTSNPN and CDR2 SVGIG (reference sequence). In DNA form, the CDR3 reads TGTGCCTGCCAAGCGGCTAATGAGCAGTTCTTC. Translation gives CACQAANEQFF. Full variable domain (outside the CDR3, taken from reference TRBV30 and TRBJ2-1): SQTIHQWPATLVQPVGSPLSLECTVEGTSNPNLYWYRQAAGRGLQLLFYSVGIGQISSEVPQNLSASRPQDRQFILSSKKLLLSDSGFYLCACQAANEQFFGPGTRLTVL.